What follows are 16 T cell receptor beta chains derived from one specimen sequenced in a study of shared clonotypes between healthy human individuals. The table came from immunoSEQ multiplex PCR; TCRdb's copy has only in-frame clones and leaves some out. The table has approximately 2.5 million clones, around 94% seen once. Input material: naive CD4+ T cells sorted from blood. Noted subset: CD45RA+ positively selected. These receptors were obtained from a man younger than 35 in good health.

The chain uses TRBV4-1 and TRBJ2-1, with D possibly TRBD2 on 6 matching bases. V was pared by 4 bases and J by 0 bases, with 10 bases between. The CDR3 runs 15 residues. Germline CDR1 and CDR2: MGHRA and YSYEKL. This CDR3 reads CASSRSGGSYNEQFF. DNA of the CDR3: TGCGCCAGCAGCCGTAGCGGAGGCTCCTACAATGAGCAGTTCTTC.

The rearrangement joins TRBV7-9 to TRBJ1-1; D not certain. This CDR3 is 15 amino acids long. Deletions cut 5 bases from V and 6 bases from J, with 19 bases between. Germline V CDR1 and CDR2: SEHNR, FQNEAQ (reference sequence). The CDR3 region has the DNA TGTGCCAGCAGCCCCTCTCTGGTCGGTGGCGCTGAAGCTTTCTTT. It encodes CASSPSLVGGAEAFF.

The rearrangement uses TRBV25-1 and TRBJ2-4; 10 bases line up with TRBD2. The germline V gene encodes CDR1 MGHDK and CDR2 SYGVNS. There are 16 residues in the CDR3. Trimming at V came to 1 base and at J to 4 bases, leaving 4 bases not matched to a gene. The CDR3 bases are TGTGCCAGCAGTGAATCAGGGACTAGCGCGAAAAACATTCAGTACTTC. As protein: CASSESGTSAKNIQYF.

The V and J genes are TRBV18 and TRBJ2-3, with TRBD2 as a possible D gene (5 bases). Germline CDR1 reads KGHSH; CDR2 reads LQKENI. This CDR3 has 17 amino acids. V was trimmed by 3 bases and J by 1 base, leaving 17 bases between them. The CDR3, as DNA: TGTGCCAGCTCACCTGGATCGCCAGGACTGGGCACAGATACGCAGTATTTT. Translated, it gives CASSPGSPGLGTDTQYF. Complete variable domain (other parts from reference TRBV18 and TRBJ2-3): NAGVMQNPRHLVRRRGQEARLRCSPMKGHSHVYWYRQLPEEGLKFMVYLQKENIIDESGMPKERFSAEFPKEGPSILRIQQVVRGDSAAYFCASSPGSPGLGTDTQYFGPGTRLTVL.

In this sample, this clone turned up once. The chain carries TRBV4-3 and TRBJ1-2; 7 nucleotides line up with TRBD1. J lost 8 bases, V lost 8 bases, and 5 bases had no gene match. The CDR3 loop spans 11 amino acids. From germline, CDR1 is LGHNA and CDR2 YSLEER. DNA for the CDR3: TGCGCCAGCGGGGACAGTTACGGCTACACCTTC. This gives the protein CASGDSYGYTF.

CDR3 residues: CASSQGRGGQDEQYF. As DNA, the CDR3 is TGCGCCAGCAGCCAAGGTCGGGGGGGACAGGACGAGCAGTACTTC. This sequence joins TRBV4-1 and TRBJ2-7; D may match TRBD1 or TRBD2 (8 bases each). The CDR3 sequence is 15 residues long. V dropped 1 base and J dropped 5 bases, with 15 bases sitting between them. Looked up from germline, CDR1 is MGHRA and CDR2 is YSYEKL.

The V gene is TRBV18, the J gene TRBJ1-4; the D gene is possibly TRBD1 (6 bases). Germline V gene lookup returns CDR1 KGHSH and CDR2 LQKENI. The CDR3 length is 14 residues. The V end was cut by 3 bases, the J end by 8 bases, with 13 bases between. The CDR3 sequence: CASSPGSGEEKLFF. The DNA of the CDR3 is TGTGCCAGCTCACCTGGGTCAGGGGAAGAAAAACTGTTTTTT. Full variable domain (missing parts from reference TRBV18 and TRBJ1-4): NAGVMQNPRHLVRRRGQEARLRCSPMKGHSHVYWYRQLPEEGLKFMVYLQKENIIDESGMPKERFSAEFPKEGPSILRIQQVVRGDSAAYFCASSPGSGEEKLFFGSGTQLSVL.

The rearrangement links TRBV9 to TRBJ1-2, with 12 bases matching TRBD1. CDR1 SGDLS and CDR2 YYNGEE come from the germline V gene. The CDR3 sequence is 15 residues long. V trimming: 7 bases; J trimming: 6 bases; junction bases outside the gene matches: 10. DNA of the CDR3: TGTGCCAGCGGACGGGGACAGGGGGCGTTCGATGGCTACACCTTC. Translation: CASGRGQGAFDGYTF.

This rearrangement joins TRBV5-5 to TRBJ1-1, with TRBD1 as a possible D gene (5 bases). This CDR3 comprises 14 residues. V lost 4 bases to trimming and J lost 5 bases, with 15 bases between them. Looked up from germline, CDR1 is SGHKS and CDR2 is YYEKEE (reference sequence). This CDR3 reads CASSKMQGGTEAFF. For the CDR3, the DNA is TGTGCCAGCAGCAAAATGCAGGGTGGGACTGAAGCTTTCTTT.

The chain couples TRBV10-3 to TRBJ2-5; 13 bases fit TRBD2. The ends lost 4 bases at V and 0 bases at J; junction bases unmatched: 2. This CDR3 has 16 residues. Germline V gene data show CDR1 as ENHRY and CDR2 as SYGVKD. This CDR3 reads CAISGGTSGNQETQYF. CDR3 sequence (DNA): TGTGCCATCAGTGGAGGGACTAGCGGGAACCAAGAGACCCAGTACTTC.

The chain recombines TRBV5-6 with TRBJ2-2; 9 positions agree with TRBD1. The length of the CDR3 is 16 residues. In germline, CDR1 is SGHDT, CDR2 YYEEEE. With 5 bases clipped from V and 4 bases from J, the junction kept 9 bases outside the gene matches. The CDR3 region has the DNA TGTGCCAGCAGTCCCCTTGGGACAGGGTCCACCGGGGAGCTGTTTTTT. Its translation is CASSPLGTGSTGELFF.

The chain joins TRBV7-6 to TRBJ2-1; 8 bases fit TRBD2. There are 14 residues in the CDR3. With V trimmed by 5 bases and J by 9 bases, 9 bases remained unmatched. Germline CDR1 is SGHVS and CDR2 is FNYEAQ. In nucleotides, the CDR3 is TGTGCCAGCAGCAGGGCCGGGACTAGGGGTGAGCAGTTCTTC. Translating it yields CASSRAGTRGEQFF.

This chain connects TRBV5-1 to TRBJ2-1; D tentatively fits TRBD1 or TRBD2 (6 bases each). V was pared by 0 bases and J by 7 bases, with 14 bases between. Germline V lookup: CDR1 SGHRS, CDR2 YFSETQ. This CDR3 is built from 15 residues. The CDR3 DNA is TGCGCCAGCAGCTTGGATACCCGGGGGCCGAATGAGCAGTTCTTC. Its translation is CASSLDTRGPNEQFF.

V gene TRBV5-4 combines with J gene TRBJ2-7; 7 bases match TRBD2. The V and J ends lost 4 bases and 2 bases, in that order; junction bases with no gene match: 9. Germline V gene lookup returns CDR1 SGHNT and CDR2 YYREEE (reference sequence). CDR3 length equals 15 residues. In DNA, the CDR3 is TGTGCCAGCAGCGGGGGGGGAAGGGAGGCCTACGAGCAGTACTTC. The encoded protein is CASSGGGREAYEQYF.

V usage is TRBV19 and J usage is TRBJ1-2, with unresolved D. V was cut by 3 bases and J by 3 bases, with 8 bases left in between. This CDR3 contains 13 residues. Germline-derived CDR1 and CDR2 are LNHDA and SQIVND (reference sequence). CDR3 amino acids: CASSINVDYGYTF. In DNA form, the CDR3 reads TGTGCCAGTAGTATCAATGTCGACTATGGCTACACCTTC. Using reference TRBV19 and TRBJ1-2 for the parts outside the CDR3, the full variable domain is DGGITQSPKYLFRKEGQNVTLSCEQNLNHDAMYWYRQDPGQGLRLIYYSQIVNDFQKGDIAEGYSVSREKKESFPLTVTSAQKNPTAFYLCASSINVDYGYTFGSGTRLTVV.

V usage is TRBV28 and J usage is TRBJ1-2; D remains ambiguous. V lost 6 bases, J lost 4 bases, and 18 bases lay in between. Looked up from germline, CDR1 is MDHEN and CDR2 is SYDVKM. This CDR3 spans 15 amino acids. The CDR3 region is CASSIPETLGYGYTF. The CDR3 DNA reads as TGTGCCAGCAGCATCCCCGAGACTCTAGGCTATGGCTACACCTTC.